This entry is about one T cell receptor beta chain. Under the authors' procedure: Nucleated cell number was recorded as an estimate derived from reference gene primer amplification. Clones were sequenced by immunoSEQ multiplex PCR, and TCRdb holds only the in-frame ones, with some missing. The V and J calls and clone size come from that table; D and trimming were worked out from the DNA. The data contain 100,000 to 150,000 clones, less than 90% of them seen just once; the ten biggest clones take up over 25%. The sample belongs to a study of blood T cell repertoires in COVID-19. Study context: COVID-19 samples from acute and convalescent phases originated in the United States, Italy and Spain. PBMCs, B-cell-depleted T cells, or T cells provided the cDNA or gDNA that made up the material.

V was pared by 4 bases and J by 5 bases, with 6 bases of the junction left unmatched. Germline V gene data show CDR1 as MNHEY and CDR2 as SMNVEV (reference sequence). The CDR3 covers 16 residues. The gene calls are TRBV27 and TRBJ2-3; 13 positions agree with TRBD2. The source material was peripheral blood. This sequence originates from a woman aged 80 or older with acute or convalescent COVID-19. In DNA, the CDR3 is TGTGCCAGCAGTTCCTGGACTAGCGGGGGTATAGATACGCAGTATTTT. This translates into CASSSWTSGGIDTQYF.